This TCR beta chain was recorded in a study of blood T cell repertoires in COVID-19. Across the study: Sample material is recorded as cDNA or gDNA derived from T cells, B-cell-depleted T cells, or PBMCs.

The CDR3 spans 13 residues. Germline values: CDR1 MNHEY, CDR2 SMNVEV (reference sequence). Concerning this clone: Mismatch with germline at one junction end may stem from a read error.

In the source study's methods: It was from reference gene primer amplification that nucleated cell counts were estimated. Measured with immunoSEQ multiplex PCR; TCRdb has only the in-frame clones, and not every one. Clone size and V and J calls were adopted from that table, with D and trimming inferred from the DNA. The sample holds about 150,000 clones; roughly 77% are singletons and the top ten take approximately 5.2%. Sequencing input: peripheral blood. This sequence originates from a woman between 65 and 79 years old with COVID-19, enrolled during active disease. The chain couples TRBV27 to TRBJ2-7; perhaps TRBD1 as D (6 bases). The CDR3 here is CASSLWGPYEQYF. CDR3 DNA sequence: TGTGCCAGCAGCTTATGGGGGCCCTACGAGCAGTACTTC.